The clone carrying this T cell receptor (beta chain) was seen ten or more times. Its specificity is not known. The data originate from a study of breast tumors, draining lymph nodes, adjacent tissues. Findings of the study overall: Most tumor T cells seemingly derive from lymph node, then expand in tumor. Compared with basal-like, luminal-like tumors shared significantly more repertoire with nontumor tissue.

Breast cancer patients provided tissue from their axillary draining lymph nodes. TCRdb ran MiXCR on the multiplex PCR reads and lists one entry per CDR3 protein. The sample has roughly 86,000 distinct CDR3 sequences; approximately 19% are singletons. The sequenced sample was axillary lymph node tissue. The receptor's source is a female donor with breast cancer. Some clones in this sample may be carry-over from other donors' samples.

Here the CDR3 DNA reads TGTGCCAGCAGCTTTTCCCTAGCGGGGAATGAGCAGTTCTTC. Translated, it gives CASSFSLAGNEQFF. V and J are TRBV11-2 and TRBJ2-1; 9 bases fit TRBD2. Losses at the gene ends were 3 bases for V and 7 bases for J; bases not matched to a gene: 4. This CDR3 is built from 14 residues. Germline CDR1 reads SGHAT; CDR2 reads FQNNGV.